The T cell receptor (beta chain) described here comes from a study of blood T cells in healthy people across ages. A second about 7 to 12 cycle PCR used barcoded and J-beta primers. Per-sample output comprised a minimum of 2.5 million paired-end reads containing CDR3. TCRdb re-derived calls from the 5' RACE reads in MiXCR, one entry per CDR3 protein. The table shows some 1.1 million distinct CDR3 sequences, with more than 30% occurring only once. V was cut by 7 bases and J by 5 bases, with 11 bases left in between. CDR3 length equals 13 residues. Germline CDR1 reads MNHEY; CDR2 reads SVGAGI. The sequence came from a man between 18 and 29 years old in good health. The chain carries TRBV6-5 and TRBJ1-4; D not certain. Sample: blood. The CDR3 loop is CASTRTLNEKLFF. CDR3 in DNA: TGTGCCAGCACACGTACGTTGAATGAAAAACTGTTTTTT.